These T cell receptor beta chains were read from a single sample in a study of regulatory T cells in long-lasting Graves disease. TCRdb re-analysed the multiplex PCR reads in MiXCR, keeping a single row per CDR3 protein. The sample has about 620,000 distinct CDR3 sequences, 16% seen once. These same data were also listed under a study on T cells in Graves' hyperthyroidism and ophthalmopathy.

This sample comprised peripheral blood mononuclear cells (PBMCs), obtained at new diagnosis, from a patient treated with antithyroid drugs. These receptors were obtained from a woman in her twenties or thirties with Graves disease. Both conserved end residues are part of each CDR3. The D gene is left open where the match is weak. For some rows the clone size is stated as once, few or many, or as a class when expanded; others skip it.

j_call: TRBJ1-4; d_call: TRBD1; clone_size: .; v_call: TRBV2; cdr3_aa: CASIGQGGRNEKLFF; cdr3_nt: TGTGCCAGCATTGGACAGGGGGGCCGGAATGAAAAACTGTTTTTT
j_call: TRBJ2-2; d_call: .; clone_size: .; v_call: TRBV7-6; cdr3_aa: CASSLSHPTTGELFF; cdr3_nt: TGTGCCAGCAGCTTAAGTCACCCCACCACCGGGGAGCTGTTTTTT
j_call: TRBJ1-5; d_call: TRBD1; clone_size: few; v_call: TRBV19; cdr3_aa: CASSIDPGQGRSQPQHF; cdr3_nt: TGTGCCAGTAGTATAGACCCGGGACAGGGAAGGAGTCAGCCCCAGCATTTT
j_call: TRBJ2-5; d_call: .; clone_size: few; v_call: TRBV5-1; cdr3_aa: CASSLVGAVETQYF; cdr3_nt: TGCGCCAGCAGCTTGGTCGGAGCGGTGGAGACCCAGTACTTC
j_call: TRBJ1-2; d_call: .; clone_size: many; v_call: TRBV12-3/TRBV12-4; cdr3_aa: CASSPTGRSYGYTF; cdr3_nt: TGTGCCAGCAGTCCAACGGGACGGTCCTATGGCTACACCTTC
j_call: TRBJ2-1; d_call: TRBD2; clone_size: few; v_call: TRBV28; cdr3_aa: CACRLAGVGEQFF; cdr3_nt: TGTGCCTGCCGCCTAGCGGGAGTGGGTGAGCAGTTCTTC
j_call: TRBJ1-4; d_call: .; clone_size: .; v_call: TRBV12-3/TRBV12-4; cdr3_aa: CASSLQSNEKLFF; cdr3_nt: TGTGCCAGCAGTTTACAGTCGAATGAAAAACTGTTTTTT
j_call: TRBJ1-2; d_call: .; clone_size: many; v_call: TRBV12-3/TRBV12-4; cdr3_aa: CASSFGTGRDYGYTF; cdr3_nt: TGTGCCAGCAGTTTTGGAACAGGAAGAGACTATGGCTACACCTTC
j_call: TRBJ1-1; d_call: TRBD1; clone_size: many; v_call: TRBV6-1; cdr3_aa: CAARGGVATEAFF; cdr3_nt: TGTGCCGCCAGGGGGGGGGTGGCCACTGAAGCTTTCTTT
j_call: TRBJ1-3; d_call: .; clone_size: .; v_call: TRBV20-1; cdr3_aa: CSASRDTGSGNTIYF; cdr3_nt: TGCAGTGCGAGTAGGGACACCGGCTCTGGAAACACCATATATTTT
j_call: TRBJ1-1; d_call: TRBD1; clone_size: .; v_call: TRBV19; cdr3_aa: CASSRDRDSEAFF; cdr3_nt: TGTGCCAGTAGTAGGGACAGGGACTCTGAAGCTTTCTTT
j_call: TRBJ1-2; d_call: .; clone_size: once; v_call: TRBV5-6; cdr3_aa: CASSPRGLQGYTF; cdr3_nt: TGTGCCAGCAGCCCCAGGGGACTTCAGGGCTACACCTTC
j_call: TRBJ2-1; d_call: .; clone_size: few; v_call: TRBV20-1; cdr3_aa: CSANSYNEQFF; cdr3_nt: TGCAGTGCTAATTCCTACAATGAGCAGTTCTTC
j_call: TRBJ2-5; d_call: TRBD1; clone_size: many; v_call: TRBV5-1; cdr3_aa: CASSLGRGRQETQYF; cdr3_nt: TGCGCCAGCAGCTTGGGCAGGGGGCGACAAGAGACCCAGTACTTC
j_call: TRBJ1-4; d_call: TRBD1; clone_size: .; v_call: TRBV5-1; cdr3_aa: CASSFSGTGAINEKLFF; cdr3_nt: TGCGCCAGCAGCTTCTCCGGGACAGGGGCCATTAATGAAAAACTGTTTTTT
j_call: TRBJ2-7; d_call: .; clone_size: .; v_call: TRBV6-5; cdr3_aa: CASSYEGGAEQYF; cdr3_nt: TGTGCCAGCAGTTACGAGGGGGGGGCCGAGCAGTACTTC
j_call: TRBJ2-5; d_call: TRBD2; clone_size: few; v_call: TRBV27; cdr3_aa: CASSLSGRERGYETQYF; cdr3_nt: TGTGCCAGCAGTTTATCCGGGCGGGAGAGAGGTTATGAGACCCAGTACTTC
j_call: TRBJ1-1; d_call: .; clone_size: many; v_call: TRBV29-1; cdr3_aa: CSVDGQMNTEAFF; cdr3_nt: TGCAGCGTCGACGGACAGATGAACACTGAAGCTTTCTTT
j_call: TRBJ1-4; d_call: .; clone_size: many; v_call: TRBV28; cdr3_aa: CASQTSGSVVTGEKLFF; cdr3_nt: TGTGCCAGCCAGACTTCTGGATCAGTCGTTACGGGTGAAAAACTGTTTTTT
j_call: TRBJ2-3; d_call: TRBD2; clone_size: few; v_call: TRBV19; cdr3_aa: CASSVAGGFRTDTQYF; cdr3_nt: TGTGCCAGTAGTGTAGCGGGAGGTTTTCGCACAGATACGCAGTATTTT
j_call: TRBJ1-4; d_call: TRBD1; clone_size: .; v_call: TRBV19; cdr3_aa: CASGQTGREKLFF; cdr3_nt: TGTGCCAGTGGTCAGACAGGGCGGGAAAAACTGTTTTTT
j_call: TRBJ1-3; d_call: TRBD1; clone_size: few; v_call: TRBV10-3; cdr3_aa: CASRRGFTRGQTELGNTIYF; cdr3_nt: TGTGCCAGCAGACGGGGGTTTACAAGGGGACAGACCGAACTCGGAAACACCATATATTTT
j_call: TRBJ2-3; d_call: TRBD2; clone_size: few; v_call: TRBV6-2/TRBV6-3; cdr3_aa: CASSLSQRDTDTQYF; cdr3_nt: TGTGCCAGCAGTTTAAGTCAGCGGGACACAGATACGCAGTATTTT
j_call: TRBJ1-5; d_call: .; clone_size: .; v_call: TRBV6-4; cdr3_aa: CASSDSPRRQPQHF; cdr3_nt: TGTGCCAGCAGTGACTCGCCGAGACGGCAGCCCCAGCATTTT
j_call: TRBJ1-2; d_call: TRBD1; clone_size: .; v_call: TRBV2; cdr3_aa: CASRPGQVIYYGYTF; cdr3_nt: TGTGCCAGCAGGCCAGGACAGGTTATTTACTATGGCTACACCTTC
j_call: TRBJ2-1; d_call: .; clone_size: .; v_call: TRBV11-2; cdr3_aa: CASSSGTAFYNEQFF; cdr3_nt: TGTGCCAGCAGCTCCGGGACTGCCTTCTACAATGAGCAGTTCTTC
j_call: TRBJ1-1; d_call: TRBD1; clone_size: many; v_call: TRBV7-9; cdr3_aa: CASSLVQGARVNTEAFF; cdr3_nt: TGTGCCAGCAGCTTAGTACAGGGGGCTAGGGTGAACACTGAAGCTTTCTTT
j_call: TRBJ1-1; d_call: TRBD1; clone_size: .; v_call: TRBV19; cdr3_aa: CASLYRGPNTEAFF; cdr3_nt: TGTGCCAGCCTTTACAGGGGACCGAACACTGAAGCTTTCTTT
j_call: TRBJ1-2; d_call: .; clone_size: many; v_call: TRBV7-2; cdr3_aa: CASSLDSLYYGYTF; cdr3_nt: TGTGCCAGCAGCTTGGACAGCCTTTACTATGGCTACACCTTC
j_call: TRBJ1-3; d_call: .; clone_size: many; v_call: TRBV7-2; cdr3_aa: CASSEQGSGNTIYF; cdr3_nt: TGTGCCAGCAGCGAACAGGGCTCTGGAAACACCATATATTTT
j_call: TRBJ2-7; d_call: TRBD2; clone_size: many; v_call: TRBV9; cdr3_aa: CASSAGSGRTYEQYF; cdr3_nt: TGTGCCAGCAGCGCCGGTAGCGGGAGGACCTACGAGCAGTACTTC
j_call: TRBJ1-5; d_call: .; clone_size: .; v_call: TRBV12-3/TRBV12-4; cdr3_aa: CASGYGQRISNQPQHF; cdr3_nt: TGTGCCAGCGGCTATGGACAGAGGATTAGCAATCAGCCCCAGCATTTT
j_call: TRBJ2-7; d_call: TRBD2; clone_size: many; v_call: TRBV6-1; cdr3_aa: CASSEGPSGRNEQYF; cdr3_nt: TGTGCCAGCAGTGAAGGTCCTAGCGGGAGAAACGAGCAGTACTTC
j_call: TRBJ2-2; d_call: .; clone_size: few; v_call: TRBV20-1; cdr3_aa: CSATASGPGELFF; cdr3_nt: TGCAGTGCTACAGCGAGCGGGCCCGGGGAGCTGTTTTTT
j_call: TRBJ2-7; d_call: TRBD2; clone_size: many; v_call: TRBV2; cdr3_aa: CASLPLAGVKNYEQYF; cdr3_nt: TGTGCCAGCCTTCCGCTAGCGGGAGTTAAGAACTACGAGCAGTACTTC
j_call: TRBJ2-2; d_call: .; clone_size: once; v_call: TRBV20-1; cdr3_aa: CSAFPPAGELFF; cdr3_nt: TGCAGTGCTTTCCCCCCCGCCGGGGAGCTGTTTTTT
j_call: TRBJ2-7; d_call: .; clone_size: many; v_call: TRBV6-1; cdr3_aa: CASSYASYEQYF; cdr3_nt: TGTGCCAGCAGTTACGCAAGTTACGAGCAGTACTTC
j_call: TRBJ1-1; d_call: TRBD1; clone_size: once; v_call: TRBV7-9; cdr3_aa: CASSLGQGNTVAFF; cdr3_nt: TGTGCCAGCAGCTTGGGACAGGGGAACACTGTAGCTTTCTTT
j_call: TRBJ2-7; d_call: TRBD1; clone_size: .; v_call: TRBV27; cdr3_aa: CASSLRQGSTYEQYF; cdr3_nt: TGTGCCAGCAGTTTAAGACAGGGGAGTACCTACGAGCAGTACTTC
j_call: TRBJ1-5; d_call: .; clone_size: many; v_call: TRBV2; cdr3_aa: CASSKDKVSNQPQHF; cdr3_nt: TGTGCCAGCAGCAAGGACAAAGTTAGCAATCAGCCCCAGCATTTT
j_call: TRBJ2-1; d_call: .; clone_size: many; v_call: TRBV11-2; cdr3_aa: CASTFRGSYNEQFF; cdr3_nt: TGTGCCAGCACCTTTAGGGGGTCCTACAATGAGCAGTTCTTC
j_call: TRBJ2-1; d_call: TRBD2; clone_size: .; v_call: TRBV24-1; cdr3_aa: CATDPGGSKTKQFF; cdr3_nt: TGTGCCACAGACCCGGGCGGGAGTAAAACGAAGCAGTTCTTC
j_call: TRBJ1-4; d_call: .; clone_size: once; v_call: TRBV30; cdr3_aa: CAWSFTQGEKLFF; cdr3_nt: TGTGCCTGGAGTTTTACCCAGGGGGAAAAACTGTTTTTT
j_call: TRBJ2-2; d_call: TRBD1; clone_size: few; v_call: TRBV5-1; cdr3_aa: CASSSYRGLNTGELFF; cdr3_nt: TGCGCCAGCAGCTCGTACAGGGGGCTGAACACCGGGGAGCTGTTTTTT
j_call: TRBJ1-1; d_call: .; clone_size: many; v_call: TRBV2; cdr3_aa: CASTKDGKMNTEAFF; cdr3_nt: TGTGCCAGCACAAAGGACGGCAAAATGAACACTGAAGCTTTCTTT
j_call: TRBJ2-7; d_call: TRBD2; clone_size: .; v_call: TRBV5-1; cdr3_aa: CASGEAAGGPSVYEQYF; cdr3_nt: TGCGCCAGCGGAGAGGCAGCGGGAGGGCCTTCGGTGTACGAGCAGTACTTC
j_call: TRBJ2-5; d_call: TRBD2; clone_size: .; v_call: TRBV20-1; cdr3_aa: CSALPTPWASGGETQYF; cdr3_nt: TGCAGTGCCCTCCCCACACCTTGGGCTAGCGGTGGAGAGACCCAGTACTTC